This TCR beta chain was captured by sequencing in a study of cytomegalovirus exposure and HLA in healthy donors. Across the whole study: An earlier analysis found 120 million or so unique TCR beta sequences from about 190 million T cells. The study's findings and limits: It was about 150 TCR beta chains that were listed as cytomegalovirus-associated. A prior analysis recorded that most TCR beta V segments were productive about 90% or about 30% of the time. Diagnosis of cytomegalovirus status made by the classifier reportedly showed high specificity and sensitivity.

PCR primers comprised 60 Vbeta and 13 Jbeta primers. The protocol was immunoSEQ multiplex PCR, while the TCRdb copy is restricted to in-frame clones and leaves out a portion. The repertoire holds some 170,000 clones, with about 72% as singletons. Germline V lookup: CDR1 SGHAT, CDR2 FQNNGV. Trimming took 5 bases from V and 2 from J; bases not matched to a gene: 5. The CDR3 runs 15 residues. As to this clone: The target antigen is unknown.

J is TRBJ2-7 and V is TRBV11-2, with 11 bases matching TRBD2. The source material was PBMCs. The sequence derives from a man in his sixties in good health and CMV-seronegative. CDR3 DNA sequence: TGTGCCAGCAGCATGACTAGCGGGATGACCTACGAGCAGTACTTC. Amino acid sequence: CASSMTSGMTYEQYF.